A single sample is the source of the 27 T cell receptor beta chains below, sequenced in a study of STAT3 mutations in large granular lymphocyte leukemia. No antigen has been assigned to these receptors. General study findings and limits: Every T-LGLL patient had at least one immunodominant TCRbeta clonotype.

Libraries were prepared by immunoSEQ multiplex PCR; TCRdb keeps only in-frame clonotypes and omits some of them. This sample has roughly 1,100 clones, with 45% to 50% found just once. The sequenced material came from peripheral blood mononuclear cells. These TCRs come from a male patient aged 45 to 59 with T-cell large granular lymphocyte leukemia. Some clones in this sample may be carry-over from other donors' samples.

The J gene is TRBJ1-2, the V gene TRBV7-9, with 7 positions matching TRBD1. This CDR3 region has 16 residues. The germline V gene has CDR1 SEHNR and CDR2 FQNEAQ (reference sequence). V lost 6 bases, J lost 1 base, and 11 bases stayed unmatched. CDR3 nucleotide sequence: TGTGCCAGCAGACACGAATCCGGGACAGATAACTATGGCTACACCTTC. This sequence encodes CASRHESGTDNYGYTF. The full variable domain, with the rest looked up from reference TRBV7-9 and TRBJ1-2, is DTGVSQNPRHKITKRGQNVTFRCDPISEHNRLYWYRQTLGQGPEFLTYFQNEAQLEKSRLLSDRFSAERPKGSFSTLEIQRTEQGDSAMYLCASRHESGTDNYGYTFGSGTRLTVV.

This clone was detected a few times. The V and J genes are TRBV5-1 and TRBJ1-2; D not certain. From germline, CDR1 is SGHRS and CDR2 YFSETQ. The ends were cut back, 0 bases at V and 4 bases at J, with 7 bases in the middle. The CDR3 is 13 amino acids. CDR3: CASSLDSVYGYTF. The CDR3 bases are TGCGCCAGCAGCTTGGACAGCGTCTATGGCTACACCTTC.

J is TRBJ2-5 and V is TRBV12-5, with D perhaps matching TRBD1 or TRBD2 (5 bases each). The CDR3 length is 13 residues. Germline V gives CDR1 LGHNT, CDR2 FRNRAP. Trimming left V 1 base short and J 9 bases short, with 12 bases between. For the CDR3, the DNA is TGTGCTAGTGGTTTGGAAGCAGGGAGCCCCCAGTACTTC. Amino acids: CASGLEAGSPQYF.

The rearrangement joins TRBV30 to TRBJ1-5; D not certain. Germline loops: CDR1 GTSNPN, CDR2 SVGIG (reference sequence). The CDR3 has 13 amino acids. Trimming took off 0 bases at V and 2 bases at J, with 5 bases between the two ends. The CDR3 spells CAWSVAGNQPQHF. CDR3 bases: TGTGCCTGGAGTGTGGCAGGCAATCAGCCCCAGCATTTT.

This clone was counted a few times. This sequence joins TRBV5-6 and TRBJ1-2; D possibly corresponds to TRBD1 (6 bases). The germline CDR1 and CDR2 sequences are SGHDT and YYEEEE. The CDR3 covers 11 residues. Trimming cost V 3 bases and J 7 bases, with 7 bases left between them. CDR3 sequence (DNA): TGTGCCAGCAGCTCAGGGGTTGGCTACACCTTC. This sequence encodes CASSSGVGYTF.

This clone showed up just a few times. The V gene is TRBV5-4, the J gene TRBJ1-1; 7 bases are a match to TRBD1. The CDR3 covers 15 residues. The ends lost 3 bases at V and 0 bases at J; junction bases unmatched: 5. Germline CDR1 is SGHNT and CDR2 is YYREEE (reference sequence). The CDR3 sequence: CASSSRQGLNTEAFF. The CDR3, as DNA: TGTGCCAGCAGCTCCCGACAGGGCTTGAACACTGAAGCTTTCTTT.

This clone was seen more than once but under ten times. CDR3 bases: TGTGCCAGCAGCTTAGAAGAGGGGTTCACAGATACGCAGTATTTT. Translation: CASSLEEGFTDTQYF. The chain has TRBV7-9 and TRBJ2-3, with D tentatively TRBD1 or TRBD2 (5 bases each). Trimming cost V 1 base and J 2 bases, with 10 bases left between them. Germline CDR1 and CDR2: SEHNR and FQNEAQ (reference sequence). This CDR3 is 15 amino acids long.

This clone was seen more than once but under ten times. The chain combines TRBV4-1 with TRBJ2-7, with D perhaps matching TRBD1 or TRBD2 (5 bases each). The CDR3 spans 16 residues. V was shortened by 4 bases and J by 2 bases, with 18 bases between the two germline ends. Looked up from germline, CDR1 is MGHRA and CDR2 is YSYEKL. The DNA for the CDR3 is TGCGCCAGCAGCCGAAGGGGAGAAGTTCTACCCTACGAGCAGTACTTC. It translates to CASSRRGEVLPYEQYF.

This clone turned up a few times. J is TRBJ2-7 and V is TRBV7-9, with D maybe TRBD1 (6 bases). This CDR3 is 14 amino acids long. Germline V gives CDR1 SEHNR, CDR2 FQNEAQ (reference sequence). V was cut by 4 bases and J by 2 bases, with 12 bases left in between. CDR3 loop: CASSSYRVTYEQYF. In DNA form, the CDR3 reads TGTGCCAGCAGCTCCTACAGGGTTACCTACGAGCAGTACTTC.

The chain joins TRBV6-6 to TRBJ2-6; no reliable D call. This CDR3 comprises 13 residues. Trimming shortened V by 5 bases and J by 4 bases, and 6 bases separated the two germline ends. CDR1 and CDR2 (germline): MNHNY, SVGAGI (reference sequence). The CDR3, as DNA: TGTGCCAGCAGTCTGGGAGGGGCCAACGTCCTGACTTTC. Translated, it gives CASSLGGANVLTF.

This chain uses TRBV13 with TRBJ2-5; 10 nucleotides agree with TRBD1. The CDR3 sequence is 15 residues long. Germline trimming cut 2 bases from V and 7 bases from J; bases unmatched to any gene: 7. Per the germline V gene, CDR1 is PRHDT and CDR2 is FYEKMQ (reference sequence). The CDR3 here is CASSLLTGQGWTQYF. The CDR3 DNA is TGTGCCAGCAGCTTACTTACGGGACAGGGGTGGACCCAGTACTTC.

The chain uses TRBV5-1 and TRBJ2-5; no definite D call. CDR3 length equals 11 residues. Trimming removed 1 base from V and 2 bases from J, with 0 bases in between. The germline V gene has CDR1 SGHRS and CDR2 YFSETQ. As DNA, the CDR3 is TGCGCCAGCAGCTTGCAAGAGACCCAGTACTTC. Its protein is CASSLQETQYF.

The genes are TRBV30 and TRBJ2-6; D might be TRBD1 (5 bases). V lost 1 base and J 2 bases, leaving 9 bases between the germline ends. The CDR3 is 15 amino acids. The germline V gene encodes CDR1 GTSNPN and CDR2 SVGIG (reference sequence). In DNA, the CDR3 is TGTGCCTGGAGTGAGGGGCACCCTGGGGCCAACGTCCTGACTTTC. Its protein is CAWSEGHPGANVLTF.

This sequence joins TRBV18 and TRBJ1-2, with TRBD1 as a possible D gene (5 bases). Germline V gene sequence: CDR1 KGHSH, CDR2 LQKENI. Trimming stripped 3 bases from V and 3 bases from J, with 5 bases between. The CDR3 totals 12 residues. CDR3 region: CASSPRDYGYTF. CDR3 nucleotide sequence: TGTGCCAGCTCACCCAGGGACTATGGCTACACCTTC.

The V gene is TRBV30, the J gene TRBJ1-2; D is unclear. Trimming pared 7 bases from V and 2 bases from J, leaving 14 bases between. Germline V gene data show CDR1 as GTSNPN and CDR2 as SVGIG (reference sequence). The CDR3 extends over 13 amino acids. The CDR3 nucleotides are TGTGCCTCTAGACGGACGGGAAACTATGGCTACACCTTC. Translation gives CASRRTGNYGYTF.

The sample holds a few counts of this clone. V and J are TRBV5-6 and TRBJ1-2; D gene uncertain. The CDR3 runs 14 residues. V lost 4 bases, J lost 7 bases, and 17 bases lay in between. CDR1 is SGHDT, CDR2 YYEEEE, per germline. CDR3 DNA: TGTGCCAGCAGCCTGGGCTTCCTCTATGGTGGCTACACCTTC. Amino acid sequence: CASSLGFLYGGYTF.

The J gene is TRBJ2-7, the V gene TRBV29-1, with 7 bases that match TRBD1. CDR3 length: 12 amino acids. The germline gives CDR1 SQVTM, CDR2 ANQGSEA. V was pared by 4 bases and J by 4 bases, with 4 bases of the junction left unmatched. The CDR3 DNA sequence: TGCAGCGTTGGAGGGGGCACGTACGAGCAGTACTTC. It yields the protein CSVGGGTYEQYF.

The chain combines TRBV5-4 with TRBJ1-1; 11 bases match TRBD1. The CDR3 runs to 15 residues. V shed 2 bases and J 6 bases; nucleotides not matched to a gene: 6. Germline V gene sequence: CDR1 SGHNT, CDR2 YYREEE (reference sequence). Here the CDR3 reads CASSLSGTGGAEAFF. The CDR3 DNA follows: TGTGCCAGCAGCTTATCCGGGACAGGGGGAGCTGAAGCTTTCTTT. The complete variable domain, with remaining parts taken from reference TRBV5-4 and TRBJ1-1, reads ETGVTQSPTHLIKTRGQQVTLRCSSQSGHNTVSWYQQALGQGPQFIFQYYREEENGRGNFPPRFSGLQFPNYSSELNVNALELDDSALYLCASSLSGTGGAEAFFGQGTRLTVV.

The chain has TRBV6-1 and TRBJ2-3; 7 nucleotides line up with TRBD2. The CDR3 is 18 residues long. Germline-derived CDR1 and CDR2 are MNHNS and SASEGT. With V trimmed by 0 bases and J by 0 bases, 9 bases remained unmatched. This chain's CDR3 is CASSEAGGGSPSTDTQYF. DNA for the CDR3: TGTGCCAGCAGTGAAGCGGGCGGGGGATCCCCTAGCACAGATACGCAGTATTTT.

J is TRBJ2-7 and V is TRBV30; 13 bases line up with TRBD2. The CDR3 length is 14 residues. With 4 bases clipped from V and 4 bases from J, the junction kept 4 bases outside the gene matches. Germline CDR1 and CDR2: GTSNPN and SVGIG (reference sequence). CDR3 loop: CAWKLAGGPYEQYF. In DNA form, the CDR3 reads TGTGCCTGGAAACTAGCGGGAGGGCCTTACGAGCAGTACTTC.

The chain joins TRBV5-1 to TRBJ2-1; 11 bases agree with TRBD2. The CDR3 totals 15 residues. V lost 4 bases, J lost 7 bases, and 7 bases stayed unmatched. Germline V CDR1 and CDR2: SGHRS, YFSETQ. In DNA, the CDR3 is TGCGCCAGCAGCCCGACTAGCGGGGCATTAAATGAGCAGTTCTTC. Its translation is CASSPTSGALNEQFF.

The chain recombines TRBV29-1 with TRBJ2-7, with TRBD1 matching 8 bases. The germline V gene encodes CDR1 SQVTM and CDR2 ANQGSEA. V shed 6 bases and J 7 bases; nucleotides not matched to a gene: 11. The CDR3 runs to 13 residues. The CDR3 sequence: CSVAAGGLGEQYF. As DNA, the CDR3 is TGCAGCGTCGCGGCAGGGGGCCTCGGGGAGCAGTACTTC.

This rearrangement joins TRBV10-3 to TRBJ2-7; a possible D gene is TRBD1 (6 bases). With 4 bases removed from V and 5 bases from J, the gap between germline ends came to 12 bases. The CDR3 extends over 13 amino acids. The germline V gene encodes CDR1 ENHRY and CDR2 SYGVKD. The CDR3 bases are TGTGCCATCAGTGTGACAGGATCAAACGAGCAGTACTTC. Translated, it gives CAISVTGSNEQYF.

This chain links TRBV5-1 with TRBJ2-3; 9 bases align to TRBD1. This CDR3 spans 14 amino acids. With V trimmed by 4 bases and J by 1 base, 1 base remained unmatched. Germline-derived CDR1 and CDR2 are SGHRS and YFSETQ. The CDR3 protein is CASSRDRGTDTQYF. As DNA, the CDR3 is TGCGCCAGCAGCCGGGACAGGGGCACAGATACGCAGTATTTT.

This clone was detected only a few times. This chain uses TRBV28 with TRBJ2-7; D gene uncertain. There are 14 residues in the CDR3. Germline V lookup: CDR1 MDHEN, CDR2 SYDVKM. V lost 6 bases and J 0 bases, leaving 12 bases between the germline ends. The CDR3 loop is CASRDGSISYEQYF. CDR3 sequence (DNA): TGTGCCAGCAGGGACGGATCTATCTCCTACGAGCAGTACTTC.

The V call is TRBV5-1, the J call TRBJ2-7; D tentatively reads TRBD1 or TRBD2 (5 bases each). The length of the CDR3 is 17 residues. With 0 bases removed from V and 3 bases from J, the gap between germline ends came to 19 bases. CDR1 is SGHRS, CDR2 YFSETQ, per germline. CDR3 bases: TGCGCCAGCAGCTTGGAGGGACCGGGACGGCTATACTACGAGCAGTACTTC. Translated, it gives CASSLEGPGRLYYEQYF.

The rearrangement joins TRBV5-1 to TRBJ2-7; 8 bases agree with TRBD1. Germline CDR1 SGHRS, CDR2 YFSETQ. The CDR3 is made up of 15 amino acids. J lost 5 bases, V lost 4 bases, and 11 bases had no gene match. The CDR3 region is CASSALEGQGHEQYF. The CDR3 DNA follows: TGCGCCAGCAGCGCGTTGGAAGGACAGGGCCACGAGCAGTACTTC. Together with reference TRBV5-1 and TRBJ2-7, the CDR3 gives the full variable domain: KAGVTQTPRYLIKTRGQQVTLSCSPISGHRSVSWYQQTPGQGLQFLFEYFSETQRNKGNFPGRFSGRQFSNSRSEMNVSTLELGDSALYLCASSALEGQGHEQYFGPGTRLTVT.